These 14 T cell receptor beta chains share one sample of origin, sequenced in a study of cytomegalovirus exposure and HLA in healthy donors. PCR involved 60 Vbeta and 13 Jbeta primers. TCRdb keeps only in-frame clones here, not all; method: immunoSEQ multiplex PCR. The table includes fewer than 200,000 clones, about 71% detected once. Input material: PBMCs. Receptors were obtained from a woman aged 40 to 50 in good health and CMV-seropositive.

This chain uses TRBV10-2 with TRBJ1-2, with D perhaps matching TRBD1 (5 bases). CDR1 is WSHSY, CDR2 SAAADI, per germline. This CDR3 has 15 residues. V lost 0 bases to trimming and J lost 2 bases, with 10 bases between them. CDR3 amino acids: CASSESRGVNYGYTF. The CDR3 DNA follows: TGCGCCAGCAGTGAGTCCCGGGGGGTGAACTATGGCTACACCTTC.

This clone was counted only a few times. This chain links TRBV10-3 with TRBJ1-2; 7 positions match TRBD1. V shed 5 bases and J 6 bases; nucleotides not matched to a gene: 9. This CDR3 has 14 residues. Germline V gives CDR1 ENHRY, CDR2 SYGVKD. This chain's CDR3 is CAISPGTDINGYTF. The CDR3 coding sequence is TGTGCCATCAGTCCCGGGACAGACATAAATGGCTACACCTTC.

This chain links TRBV5-1 with TRBJ2-5; TRBD2 is a possible D gene (5 bases). CDR1 and CDR2 (germline): SGHRS, YFSETQ. The germline V and J ends were trimmed by 4 bases and 5 bases, with 15 bases remaining between them. The CDR3 is 14 residues long. The CDR3 DNA reads TGCGCCAGCAGCCCGGTTGGCGGGTTGGAGACCCAGTACTTC. Residues: CASSPVGGLETQYF.

The chain carries TRBV18 and TRBJ1-1; D is possibly TRBD1 (5 bases). The CDR3 runs 17 residues. CDR1 KGHSH and CDR2 LQKENI come from the germline V gene. Trimming stripped 3 bases from V and 1 base from J, with 18 bases between. CDR3 in DNA: TGTGCCAGCTCACCCTGGGGCCAGCAGGTAGGGAACACTGAAGCTTTCTTT. It yields the protein CASSPWGQQVGNTEAFF.

The J gene is TRBJ2-1, the V gene TRBV7-8; D may be TRBD1 (6 bases). The CDR3 length is 15 residues. Trimming removed 3 bases from V and 2 bases from J, with 11 bases in between. The germline V gene encodes CDR1 SGHVS and CDR2 FQNEAQ. The CDR3 spells CASSFGTPTYNEQFF. For the CDR3, the DNA is TGTGCCAGCAGCTTTGGGACACCTACCTACAATGAGCAGTTCTTC.

This clone was counted between two and nine times. The chain combines TRBV5-1 with TRBJ2-5; 10 nucleotides match TRBD1. CDR1 and CDR2 from the germline V gene are SGHRS and YFSETQ. The CDR3 runs 16 residues. After removal of 0 bases from V and 1 base from J, the junction contained 3 bases not matched to a gene. In DNA, the CDR3 is TGCGCCAGCAGCTTGGGGGACAGGGGATCCCAAGAGACCCAGTACTTC. Its protein product is CASSLGDRGSQETQYF.

This chain joins TRBV5-6 and TRBJ1-5, with a weak D call TRBD1 (5 bases). Germline CDR1 reads SGHDT; CDR2 reads YYEEEE. V lost 3 bases, J lost 0 bases, and 10 bases lay in between. This CDR3 is 15 amino acids long. This chain's CDR3 is CASSSRQISNQPQHF. CDR3 DNA sequence: TGTGCCAGCAGCTCCCGACAGATTAGCAATCAGCCCCAGCATTTT.

J is TRBJ2-1 and V is TRBV28; 7 bases agree with TRBD1. The CDR3 length is 14 residues. Germline V CDR1 and CDR2: MDHEN, SYDVKM. V gave up 5 bases and J gave up 4 bases; unmatched junction bases: 5. The CDR3 DNA follows: TGTGCCAGCAGTCTAAGGGGACAGTACAATGAGCAGTTCTTC. It specifies CASSLRGQYNEQFF.

This chain uses TRBV27 with TRBJ2-3, with D possibly matching TRBD2 (6 bases). The V and J ends lost 2 bases and 2 bases respectively, with 11 bases between them. In germline, CDR1 is MNHEY, CDR2 SMNVEV (reference sequence). The CDR3 loop spans 15 amino acids. CDR3 sequence (DNA): TGTGCCAGCAGTTTAAGTCGGGAGACCACAGATACGCAGTATTTT. Protein: CASSLSRETTDTQYF.

V gene TRBV18 combines with J gene TRBJ2-5; D not resolved. Trimming took 1 base from V and 5 from J, leaving 5 bases between them. This CDR3 region has 12 residues. CDR1 and CDR2 from the germline V gene are KGHSH and LQKENI. The chain's CDR3 is CASSPRPETQYF. CDR3 coding DNA: TGTGCCAGCTCACCACGTCCTGAGACCCAGTACTTC.

The chain has TRBV7-3 and TRBJ2-7; 9 nucleotides agree with TRBD1. The V segment lost 1 base and the J segment 2 bases; nucleotides outside the gene matches: 15. CDR3 length: 19 amino acids. The germline CDR1 and CDR2 sequences are SGHTA and FQGTGA. The CDR3 spells CASSLIGGTGTGPTYEQYF. CDR3 sequence (DNA): TGTGCCAGCAGCTTAATAGGTGGGACCGGGACAGGGCCTACCTACGAGCAGTACTTC. Drawing the rest from reference TRBV7-3 and TRBJ2-7, the complete variable domain is GAGVSQTPSNKVTEKGKYVELRCDPISGHTALYWYRQSLGQGPEFLIYFQGTGAADDSGLPNDRFFAVRPEGSVSTLKIQRTERGDSAVYLCASSLIGGTGTGPTYEQYFGPGTRLTVT.

The chain combines TRBV7-8 with TRBJ1-5; D call uncertain. The CDR3 loop spans 16 amino acids. CDR1 is SGHVS, CDR2 FQNEAQ, per germline. Trimming removed 4 bases at V and 0 bases at J, with 13 bases between. The CDR3 DNA reads TGTGCCAGCAGCTCTCTGACGGGTATTAGCAATCAGCCCCAGCATTTT. Its protein product is CASSSLTGISNQPQHF. Variable domain in full (rest from reference TRBV7-8 and TRBJ1-5): GAGVSQSPRYKVAKRGQDVALRCDPISGHVSLFWYQQALGQGPEFLTYFQNEAQLDKSGLPSDRFFAERPEGSVSTLKIQRTQQEDSAVYLCASSSLTGISNQPQHFGDGTRLSIL.

V is TRBV11-3 and J is TRBJ2-3, with 10 nucleotides matching TRBD2. Germline CDR1 reads SGHNT; CDR2 reads YENEEA. The CDR3 is made up of 13 amino acids. J gave up 4 bases and V 5 bases, and 0 bases lay outside the gene matches. This chain's CDR3 is CASSLAGADTQYF. The CDR3 coding sequence is TGTGCCAGCAGCCTAGCGGGAGCAGATACGCAGTATTTT.

This clone came up once. The chain is built from TRBV9 and TRBJ1-3; a weak D match, TRBD1 (5 bases). Germline lookup yields CDR1 SGDLS and CDR2 YYNGEE. The CDR3 sequence is 15 residues long. Between the trimmed V and J ends, which lost 3 bases and 0 bases, there was a span of 10 bases. The CDR3 loop reads CASSATGSSGNTIYF. DNA of the CDR3: TGTGCCAGCAGCGCTACAGGTTCCTCTGGAAACACCATATATTTT.